This T cell receptor (beta chain) was captured in a study of blood T cell repertoires in COVID-19. Libraries were prepared by immunoSEQ multiplex PCR; TCRdb keeps only in-frame clonotypes and omits some of them. The sample includes about 37,000 clones, about 90% of them seen just once. This receptor was taken from a human donor in a cohort sampled during active COVID-19. The sample taken for sequencing was peripheral blood.

As DNA, the CDR3 is TGTGCCAGCAGCGTCGACAGGGGGCAGATCACCGGGGAGCTGTTTTTT. As protein: CASSVDRGQITGELFF. The V gene is TRBV14, the J gene TRBJ2-2; 10 bases line up with TRBD1. Germline CDR1 is SGHDN and CDR2 is FVKESK. J gave up 4 bases and V 5 bases, and 7 bases lay outside the gene matches. There are 16 residues in the CDR3.